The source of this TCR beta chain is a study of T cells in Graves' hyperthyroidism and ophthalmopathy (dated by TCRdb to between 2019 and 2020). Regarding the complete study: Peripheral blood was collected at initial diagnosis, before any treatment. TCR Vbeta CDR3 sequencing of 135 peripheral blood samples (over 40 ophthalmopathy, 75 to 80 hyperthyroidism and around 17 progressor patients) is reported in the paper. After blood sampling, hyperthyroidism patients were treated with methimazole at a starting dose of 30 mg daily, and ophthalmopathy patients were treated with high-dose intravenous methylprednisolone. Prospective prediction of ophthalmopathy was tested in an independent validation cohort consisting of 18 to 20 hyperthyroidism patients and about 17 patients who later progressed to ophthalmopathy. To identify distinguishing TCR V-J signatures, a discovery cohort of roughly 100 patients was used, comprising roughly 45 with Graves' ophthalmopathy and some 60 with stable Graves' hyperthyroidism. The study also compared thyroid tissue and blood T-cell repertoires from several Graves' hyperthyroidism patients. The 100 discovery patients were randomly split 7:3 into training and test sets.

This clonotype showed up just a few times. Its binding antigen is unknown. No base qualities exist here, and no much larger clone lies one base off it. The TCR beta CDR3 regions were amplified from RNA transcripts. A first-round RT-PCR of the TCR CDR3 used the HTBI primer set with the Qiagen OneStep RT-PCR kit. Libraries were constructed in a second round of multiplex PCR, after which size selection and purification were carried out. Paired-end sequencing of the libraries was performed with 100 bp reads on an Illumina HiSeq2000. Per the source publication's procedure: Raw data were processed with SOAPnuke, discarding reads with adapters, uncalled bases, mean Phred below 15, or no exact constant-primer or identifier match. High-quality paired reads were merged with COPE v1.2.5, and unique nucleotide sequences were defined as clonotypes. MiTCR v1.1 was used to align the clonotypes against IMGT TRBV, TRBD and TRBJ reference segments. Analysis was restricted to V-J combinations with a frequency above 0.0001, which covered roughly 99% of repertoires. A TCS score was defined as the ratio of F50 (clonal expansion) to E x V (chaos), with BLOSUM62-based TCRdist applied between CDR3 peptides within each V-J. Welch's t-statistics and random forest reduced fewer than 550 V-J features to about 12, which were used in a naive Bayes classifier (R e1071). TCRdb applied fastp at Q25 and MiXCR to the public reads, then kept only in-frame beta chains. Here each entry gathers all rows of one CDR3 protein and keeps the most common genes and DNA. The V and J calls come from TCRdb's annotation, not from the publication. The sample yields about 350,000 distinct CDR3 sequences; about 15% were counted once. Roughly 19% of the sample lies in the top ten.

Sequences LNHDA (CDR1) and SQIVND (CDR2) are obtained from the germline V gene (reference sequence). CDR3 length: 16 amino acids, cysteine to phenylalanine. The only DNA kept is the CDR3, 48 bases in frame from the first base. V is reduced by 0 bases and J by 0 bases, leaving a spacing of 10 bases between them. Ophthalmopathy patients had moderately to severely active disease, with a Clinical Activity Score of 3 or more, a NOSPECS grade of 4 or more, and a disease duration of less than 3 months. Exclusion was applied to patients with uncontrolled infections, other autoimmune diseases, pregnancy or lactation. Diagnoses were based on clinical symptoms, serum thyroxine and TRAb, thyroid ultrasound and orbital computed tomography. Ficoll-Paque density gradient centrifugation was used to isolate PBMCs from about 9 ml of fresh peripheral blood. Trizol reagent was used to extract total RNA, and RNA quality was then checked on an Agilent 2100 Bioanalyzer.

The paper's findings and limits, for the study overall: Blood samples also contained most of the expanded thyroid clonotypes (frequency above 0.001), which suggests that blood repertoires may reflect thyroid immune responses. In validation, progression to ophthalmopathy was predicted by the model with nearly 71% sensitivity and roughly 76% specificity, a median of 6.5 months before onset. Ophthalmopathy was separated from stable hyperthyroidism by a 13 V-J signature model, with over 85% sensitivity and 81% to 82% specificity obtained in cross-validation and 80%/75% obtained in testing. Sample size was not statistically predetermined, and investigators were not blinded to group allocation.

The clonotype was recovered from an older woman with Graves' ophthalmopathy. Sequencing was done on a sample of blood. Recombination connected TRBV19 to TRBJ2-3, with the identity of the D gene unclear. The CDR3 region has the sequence CASSIEPAPSTDTQYF. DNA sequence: TGTGCCAGTAGTATAGAACCAGCACCTAGCACAGATACGCAGTATTTT.